What follows is one TCR beta chain and its context. Produced via immunoSEQ multiplex PCR; TCRdb's table is partial and in-frame only. This table holds about 140,000 clones, roughly 80% found once. The record originates from a study of blood T cell repertoires in COVID-19. CDR1 and CDR2 (germline): SGHTS, YDEGEE. V was pared by 3 bases and J by 0 bases, with 5 bases of the junction left unmatched. The CDR3 extends over 16 amino acids. The study assigned cohorts using participant-reported clinical history. The V call is TRBV5-8, the J call TRBJ2-5; 10 bases map to TRBD2. The clonotype comes from a man aged 35 to 55 with acute COVID-19. Sequencing was carried out using PBMCs or T cells enriched from blood (not recorded which). The CDR3 is CASSSGTSAYQETQYF. The CDR3 DNA is TGTGCCAGCAGCTCCGGGACTAGCGCGTACCAAGAGACCCAGTACTTC.